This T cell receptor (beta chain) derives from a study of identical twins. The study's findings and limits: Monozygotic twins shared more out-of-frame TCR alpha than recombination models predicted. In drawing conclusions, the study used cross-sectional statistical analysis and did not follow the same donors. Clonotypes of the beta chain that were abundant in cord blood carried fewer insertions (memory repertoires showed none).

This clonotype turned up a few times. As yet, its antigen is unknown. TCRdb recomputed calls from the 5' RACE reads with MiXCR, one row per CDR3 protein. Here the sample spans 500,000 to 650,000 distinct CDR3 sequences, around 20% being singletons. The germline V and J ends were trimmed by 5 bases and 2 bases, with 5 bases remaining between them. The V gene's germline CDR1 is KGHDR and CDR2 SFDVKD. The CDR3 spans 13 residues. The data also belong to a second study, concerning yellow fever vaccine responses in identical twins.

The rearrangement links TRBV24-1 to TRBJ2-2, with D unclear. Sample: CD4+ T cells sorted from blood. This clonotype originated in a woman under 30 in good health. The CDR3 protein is CATSARNTGELFF. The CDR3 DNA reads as TGTGCCACCAGTGCCCGAAACACCGGGGAGCTGTTTTTT.